Below, one TCR beta chain is given with its context. Researchers ran the PCR with 60 Vbeta and 13 Jbeta primers. Generated by immunoSEQ multiplex PCR, the TCRdb table keeps only in-frame clones and is missing some. The table lists around 130,000 clones, about 77% of them singletons. The data stem from a study of cytomegalovirus exposure and HLA in healthy donors. Study information: Genotyping showed 81% of some 400 donors falling in the Caucasian-associated ancestry cluster.

CDR1 and CDR2 (germline): SGHTA, FQGNSA. The CDR3 loop spans 14 amino acids. This receptor was identified in a man aged 45-65 years in good health and CMV-seronegative. The rearrangement joins TRBV7-2 to TRBJ2-5; D is possibly TRBD2 (6 bases). Near its end, the DNA agrees better with TRBJ2-7, so the J call may be wrong. The sample taken for sequencing was PBMCs. The CDR3 sequence: CASSLRDLYYEQYF. The CDR3 DNA reads TGTGCCAGCAGCTTAAGGGACTTGTACTACGAGCAGTACTTC.